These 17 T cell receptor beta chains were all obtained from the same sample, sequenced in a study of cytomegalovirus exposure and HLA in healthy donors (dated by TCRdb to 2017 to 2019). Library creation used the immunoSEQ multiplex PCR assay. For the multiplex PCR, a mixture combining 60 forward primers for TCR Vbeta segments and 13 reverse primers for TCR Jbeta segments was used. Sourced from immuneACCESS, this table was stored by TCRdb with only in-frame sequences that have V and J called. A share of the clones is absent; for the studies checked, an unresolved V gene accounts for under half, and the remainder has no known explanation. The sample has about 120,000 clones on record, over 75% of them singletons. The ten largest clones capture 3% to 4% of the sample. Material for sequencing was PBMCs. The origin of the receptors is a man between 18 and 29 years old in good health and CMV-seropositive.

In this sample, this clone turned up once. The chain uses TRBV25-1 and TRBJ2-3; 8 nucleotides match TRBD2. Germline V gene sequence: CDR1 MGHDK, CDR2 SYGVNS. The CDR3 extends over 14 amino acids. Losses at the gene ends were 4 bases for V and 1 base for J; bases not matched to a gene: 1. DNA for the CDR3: TGTGCCAGCAGTGGGGGACTAGGCACAGATACGCAGTATTTT. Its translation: CASSGGLGTDTQYF.

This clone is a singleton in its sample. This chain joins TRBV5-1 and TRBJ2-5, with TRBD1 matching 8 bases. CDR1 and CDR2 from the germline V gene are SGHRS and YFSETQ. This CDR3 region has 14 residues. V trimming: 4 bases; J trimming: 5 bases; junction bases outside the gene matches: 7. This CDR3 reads CASSIGQGEETQYF. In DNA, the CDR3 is TGCGCCAGCAGCATAGGACAGGGAGAGGAGACCCAGTACTTC.

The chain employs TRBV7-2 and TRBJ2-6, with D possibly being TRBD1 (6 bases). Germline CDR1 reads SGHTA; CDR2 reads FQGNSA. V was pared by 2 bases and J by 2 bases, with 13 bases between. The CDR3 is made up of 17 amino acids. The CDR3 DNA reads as TGTGCCAGCAGCTTATGGGGCAGGGGTACTGGGGCCAACGTCCTGACTTTC. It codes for CASSLWGRGTGANVLTF.

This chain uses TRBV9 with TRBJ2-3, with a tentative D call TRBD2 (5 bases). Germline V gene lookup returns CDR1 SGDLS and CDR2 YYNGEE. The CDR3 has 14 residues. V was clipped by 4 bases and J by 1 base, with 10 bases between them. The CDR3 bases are TGTGCCAGCAGCCATAGCGCGGGCACAGATACGCAGTATTTT. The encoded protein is CASSHSAGTDTQYF.

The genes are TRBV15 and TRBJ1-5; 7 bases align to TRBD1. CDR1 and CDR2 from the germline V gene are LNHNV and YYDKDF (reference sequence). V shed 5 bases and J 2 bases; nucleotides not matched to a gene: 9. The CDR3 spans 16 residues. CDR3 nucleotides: TGTGCCACCAGCTCCCGGACAGGATTGGGCAATCAGCCCCAGCATTTT. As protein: CATSSRTGLGNQPQHF.

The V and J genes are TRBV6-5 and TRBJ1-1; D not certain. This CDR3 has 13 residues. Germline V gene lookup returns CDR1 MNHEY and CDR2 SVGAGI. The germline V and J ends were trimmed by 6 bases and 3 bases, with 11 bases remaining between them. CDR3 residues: CASSKRYDTEAFF. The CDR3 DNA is TGTGCCAGCAGCAAGAGATATGACACTGAAGCTTTCTTT.

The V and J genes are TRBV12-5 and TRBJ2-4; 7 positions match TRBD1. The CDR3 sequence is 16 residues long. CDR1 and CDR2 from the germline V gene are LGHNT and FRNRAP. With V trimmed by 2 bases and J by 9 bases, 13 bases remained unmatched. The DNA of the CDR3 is TGTGCTAGTGGTTTGTCATCCGGGACAGTGGGCAGCATTCAGTACTTC. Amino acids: CASGLSSGTVGSIQYF.

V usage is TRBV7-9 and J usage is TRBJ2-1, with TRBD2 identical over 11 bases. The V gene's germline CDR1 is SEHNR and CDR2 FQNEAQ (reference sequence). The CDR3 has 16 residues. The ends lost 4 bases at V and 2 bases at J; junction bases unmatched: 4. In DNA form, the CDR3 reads TGTGCCAGCAGCTCCGGGACTAGCGGAACCTACAATGAGCAGTTCTTC. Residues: CASSSGTSGTYNEQFF.

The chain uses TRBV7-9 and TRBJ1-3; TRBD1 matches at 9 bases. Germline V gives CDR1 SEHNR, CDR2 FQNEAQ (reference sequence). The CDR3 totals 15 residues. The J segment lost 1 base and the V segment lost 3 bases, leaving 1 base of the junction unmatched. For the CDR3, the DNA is TGTGCCAGCAGCTTGACAGGGGGTTCTGGAAACACCATATATTTT. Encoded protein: CASSLTGGSGNTIYF.

CDR3 nucleotide sequence: TGTGCCAGTAGAGACCTTATGACTAGTTTTTCGAGTGAGCAGTTCTTC. This gives the protein CASRDLMTSFSSEQFF. The chain uses TRBV19 and TRBJ2-1; D might be TRBD2 (6 bases). Trimming cost V 6 bases and J 9 bases, with 24 bases left between them. Per germline, CDR1 LNHDA and CDR2 SQIVND (reference sequence). The CDR3 contains 16 residues.

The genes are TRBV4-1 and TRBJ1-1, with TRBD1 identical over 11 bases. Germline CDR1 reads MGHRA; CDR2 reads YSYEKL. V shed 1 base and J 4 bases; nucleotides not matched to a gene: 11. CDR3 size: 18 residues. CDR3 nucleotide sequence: TGCGCCAGCAGCCAAGGTACGGGACAGGGGGGATCGGGCACTGAAGCTTTCTTT. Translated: CASSQGTGQGGSGTEAFF.

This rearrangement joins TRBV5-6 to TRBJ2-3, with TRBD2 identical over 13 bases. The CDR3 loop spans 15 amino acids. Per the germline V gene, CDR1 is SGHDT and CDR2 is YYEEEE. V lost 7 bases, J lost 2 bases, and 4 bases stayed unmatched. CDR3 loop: CASWGLAGNTDTQYF. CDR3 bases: TGTGCCAGCTGGGGACTAGCGGGAAACACAGATACGCAGTATTTT.

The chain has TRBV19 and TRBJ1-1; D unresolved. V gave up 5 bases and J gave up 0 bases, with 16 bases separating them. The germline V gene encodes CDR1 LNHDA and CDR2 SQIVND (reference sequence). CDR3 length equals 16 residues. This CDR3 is CASSFLTQLMNTEAFF. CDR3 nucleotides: TGTGCCAGTAGTTTCCTCACACAGTTGATGAACACTGAAGCTTTCTTT.

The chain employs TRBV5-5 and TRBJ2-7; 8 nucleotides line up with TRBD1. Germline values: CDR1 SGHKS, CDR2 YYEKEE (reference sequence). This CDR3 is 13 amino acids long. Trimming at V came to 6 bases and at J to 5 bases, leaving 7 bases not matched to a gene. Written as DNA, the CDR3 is TGTGCCAGCACGGAATCGACAGGGGACGAGCAGTACTTC. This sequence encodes CASTESTGDEQYF.

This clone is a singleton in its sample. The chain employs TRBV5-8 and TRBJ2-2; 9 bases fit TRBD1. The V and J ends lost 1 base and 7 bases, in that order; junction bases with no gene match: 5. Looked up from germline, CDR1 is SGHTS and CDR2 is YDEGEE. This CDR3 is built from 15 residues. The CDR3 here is CASSLKGQGDGELFF. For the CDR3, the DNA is TGTGCCAGCAGCTTGAAGGGACAGGGTGACGGGGAGCTGTTTTTT.

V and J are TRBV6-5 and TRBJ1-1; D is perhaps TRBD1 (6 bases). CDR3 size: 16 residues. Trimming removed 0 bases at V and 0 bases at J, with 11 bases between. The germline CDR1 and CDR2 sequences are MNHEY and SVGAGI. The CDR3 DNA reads TGTGCCAGCAGTTACTCGCCAGGGGCGGTGAACACTGAAGCTTTCTTT. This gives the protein CASSYSPGAVNTEAFF.

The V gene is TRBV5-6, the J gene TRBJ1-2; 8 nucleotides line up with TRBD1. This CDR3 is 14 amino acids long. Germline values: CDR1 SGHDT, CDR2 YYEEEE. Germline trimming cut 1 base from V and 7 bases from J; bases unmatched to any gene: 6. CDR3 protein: CASSLYRGDGGYTF. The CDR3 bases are TGTGCCAGCAGCTTGTACAGGGGGGATGGTGGCTACACCTTC.